This T cell receptor beta chain was sequenced during a study of OX40 agonist ivuxolimab in advanced cancers. Turning to the study itself: Administration of intravenous ivuxolimab to patients occurred every 2 weeks at 0.01 to 10 mg/kg. A male proportion of about 80% was recorded, with mean age roughly 62 years and range about 23 to 80. Enrollees could have had prior anti-PD-1, anti-PD-L1 or anti-CTLA-4 therapy, which around 40% had received. The study, taken as a whole, reports: Researchers did not establish what antigens the expanded peripheral T cells target.

With respect to this clone: Its antigen is undetermined.

This CDR3 comprises 19 residues. Profiling relied on immunoSEQ multiplex PCR, and the TCRdb table lists in-frame clones only, not all of them. The table lists about 71,000 clones, roughly 77% of them singletons. The input for sequencing was CD4+ or CD8+ T cells sorted from blood, taken in a trial of the OX40 agonist ivuxolimab. The chain carries TRBV21-1 and TRBJ2-4. TRBV21-1 is a pseudogene segment. The origin of this receptor is an adult with an advanced solid tumor such as melanoma, head and neck, liver or kidney cancer. Here the CDR3 reads CASSQRPMTDRRAKNIQYF. The CDR3 bases are TGTGCCAGCAGCCAACGTCCCATGACAGACCGGAGGGCCAAAAACATTCAGTACTTC.